A selection of T cell receptor beta chains follows, all from one sample in a study of T cell responses to AZD1222 COVID-19 vaccine. Measured with immunoSEQ multiplex PCR; TCRdb has only the in-frame clones, and not every one. The sample holds 250,000 to 300,000 clones, almost 95% seen once. Sequencing was performed on peripheral blood, taken 28 days after the second AZD1222 dose. The source is an adult who received the AZD1222 COVID-19 vaccine. CDR3s include the opening cysteine and the closing phenylalanine or tryptophan. A D gene is named only where the DNA matches it firmly. A row's size may be missing; if present it is once, few, many or a size class.

>NA|TRBJ2-3|TRBV3-1/TRBV3-2|NA
CASSPSSTDTQYF
TGTGCCAGCAGCCCTAGTAGCACAGATACGCAGTATTTT
>NA|TRBJ1-5|TRBV28|NA
CASSSSDPQHF
TGTGCCAGCAGTTCTTCCGATCCCCAGCATTTT
>NA|TRBJ2-2|TRBV15|NA
CATSRPEGRAAGELFF
TGTGCCACCAGCAGACCTGAGGGGCGTGCGGCCGGGGAGCTGTTTTTT
>NA|TRBJ2-1|TRBV9|NA
CASSVSPPVGGALNEQFF
TGTGCCAGCAGCGTAAGCCCCCCGGTGGGGGGGGCACTTAATGAGCAGTTCTTC
>NA|TRBJ1-5|TRBV5-6|NA
CASSSRTGNRPQHF
TGTGCCAGCAGCTCCCGGACGGGTAATCGGCCCCAGCATTTT
>TRBD1|TRBJ2-7|TRBV6-5|NA
CASIRTRGNYEQYF
TGTGCCAGCATTCGGACCAGGGGGAACTACGAGCAGTACTTC
>NA|TRBJ1-1|TRBV14|NA
CASSQAGEAFF
TGTGCCAGCAGCCAAGCAGGTGAAGCTTTCTTT
>NA|TRBJ1-4|TRBV28|NA
CASSAAPFNEKLFF
TGTGCCAGCAGCGCGGCGCCCTTTAATGAAAAACTGTTTTTT
>TRBD2|TRBJ2-3|TRBV5-4|NA
CASSGTSGGSDTQYF
TGTGCCAGCAGTGGGACTAGCGGGGGGTCAGATACGCAGTATTTT
>NA|TRBJ2-5|TRBV7-2|NA
CASSKGSPGETQYF
TGTGCCAGCAGCAAGGGAAGCCCGGGGGAGACCCAGTACTTC
>NA|TRBJ1-1|TRBV19|NA
CASSSRDQRPAFF
TGTGCCAGTAGCTCCCGGGACCAAAGGCCGGCTTTCTTT
>NA|TRBJ2-2|TRBV7-9|NA
CASSLEQTSNTGELFF
TGTGCCAGCAGCTTAGAACAGACCTCGAACACCGGGGAGCTGTTTTTT
>TRBD1|TRBJ2-7|TRBV7-2|NA
CASSKTGAQGYEQYF
TGTGCCAGCAGCAAAACAGGGGCTCAGGGCTACGAGCAGTACTTC
>NA|TRBJ1-5|TRBV3-1/TRBV3-2|NA
CASSQGTGGGQPQHF
TGTGCCAGCAGCCAAGGAACGGGTGGGGGCCAGCCCCAGCATTTT
>NA|TRBJ1-4|TRBV28|NA
CASSLFREKLFF
TGTGCCAGCAGTTTATTTAGGGAAAAACTGTTTTTT
>NA|TRBJ1-5|TRBV7-8|NA
CASSFRRVQTSNQPQHF
TGTGCCAGCAGCTTCAGGCGGGTTCAAACTAGCAATCAGCCCCAGCATTTT
>NA|TRBJ2-2|TRBV7-2|NA
CASMRGGTGELFF
TGTGCCAGCATGAGAGGAGGCACCGGGGAGCTGTTTTTT
>NA|TRBJ2-7|TRBV20-1|few
CIPECLGEQYF
TGCATCCCTGAATGCCTCGGCGAGCAGTACTTC
>TRBD1|TRBJ1-4|TRBV7-9|NA
CASRLGTGDEKLFF
TGTGCCAGCAGATTAGGGACAGGGGACGAAAAACTGTTTTTT
>NA|TRBJ2-7|TRBV7-2|NA
CASSLAGSWYEQYF
TGTGCCAGCAGCTTAGCGGGAAGCTGGTACGAGCAGTACTTC
>NA|TRBJ2-7|TRBV6-5|NA
CASSYSKMGEQYF
TGTGCCAGCAGTTACTCGAAAATGGGCGAGCAGTACTTC
>TRBD2|TRBJ2-2|TRBV7-3|NA
CASTRGDSNTGELFF
TGTGCCTCTACCCGGGGGGATTCGAACACCGGGGAGCTGTTTTTT